This T cell receptor beta chain was documented in a study of regulatory T cells in long-lasting Graves disease. The study, taken as a whole, reports: Blood alone, not thyroid tissue, was studied.

Time point here: newly diagnosed GD, antithyroid drugs for less than 3 months. PBMC RNA was the source of the TCR library. V shed 5 bases and J shed 0 bases, with 8 bases lying between them. CDR1 and CDR2 from the germline V gene are GTSNPN and SVGIG (reference sequence). This CDR3 spans 12 amino acids. The authors built TCR beta libraries using iRepertoire HTBI primers and Arm-PCR of CDR3 regions. MiXCR was run by TCRdb on the multiplex PCR reads, yielding one entry per CDR3 protein. The data hold around 400,000 distinct CDR3 sequences, with around 15% observed a single time. Many counts were recorded for this clonotype. Its antigen remains unidentified.

This clonotype was obtained from a female donor with Graves disease. The chain carries TRBV30 and TRBJ2-7; a weak D match, TRBD1 (5 bases). The source material was peripheral blood mononuclear cells (PBMCs), sampled at new diagnosis, from a patient treated with antithyroid drugs. CDR3 in DNA: TGTGCCTGGTCGACAGTCTCCTACGAGCAGTACTTC. Its protein product is CAWSTVSYEQYF.